This T cell receptor (beta chain) comes out of a study of T cell responses to AZD1222 COVID-19 vaccine. Generated by immunoSEQ multiplex PCR, the TCRdb table keeps only in-frame clones and is missing some. The sample carries approximately 77,000 clones, 80% to 90% recorded once. J was trimmed by 7 bases and V by 2 bases; bases with no gene match: 4. The CDR3 consists of 15 residues. Germline values: CDR1 LNHDA, CDR2 SQIVND (reference sequence). Sequencing was performed on peripheral blood, taken 28 days after the second AZD1222 dose. The chain joins TRBV19 to TRBJ2-1; TRBD2 aligns across 11 bases. The receptor was isolated from an adult who received the AZD1222 COVID-19 vaccine. The CDR3 DNA is TGTGCCAGTAGTATACTAGCGGGAGGTCGGAATGAGCAGTTCTTC. It specifies CASSILAGGRNEQFF.